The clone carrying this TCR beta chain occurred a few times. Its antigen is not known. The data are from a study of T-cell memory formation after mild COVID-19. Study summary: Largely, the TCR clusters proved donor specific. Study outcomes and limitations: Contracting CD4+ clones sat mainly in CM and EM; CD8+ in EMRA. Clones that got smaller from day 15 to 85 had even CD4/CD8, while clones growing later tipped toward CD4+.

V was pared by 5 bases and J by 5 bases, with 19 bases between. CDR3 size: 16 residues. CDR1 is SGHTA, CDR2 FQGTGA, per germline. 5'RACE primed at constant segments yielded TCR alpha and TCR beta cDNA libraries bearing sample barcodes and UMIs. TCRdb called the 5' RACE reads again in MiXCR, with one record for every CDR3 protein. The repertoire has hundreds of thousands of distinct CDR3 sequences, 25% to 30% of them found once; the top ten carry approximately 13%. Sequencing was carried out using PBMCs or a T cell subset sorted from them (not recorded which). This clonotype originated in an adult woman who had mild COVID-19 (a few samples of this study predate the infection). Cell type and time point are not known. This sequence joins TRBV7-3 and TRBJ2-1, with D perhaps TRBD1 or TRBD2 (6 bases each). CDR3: CASSPPGVQGNNEQFF. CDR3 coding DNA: TGTGCCAGCAGCCCCCCGGGAGTGCAGGGGAACAATGAGCAGTTCTTC.